This entry lists 27 T cell receptor beta chains sequenced from one sample in a study of cytomegalovirus exposure and HLA in healthy donors. Primers included in the PCR were 60 Vbeta and 13 Jbeta primers. TCRdb keeps only in-frame clones here, not all; method: immunoSEQ multiplex PCR. There are over 200,000 clones in the sample; almost 80% occur only once, and 3.8% lies in the top ten. The sequenced sample was PBMCs. All receptors derive from a male donor in good health and CMV-seronegative.

The V call is TRBV27, the J call TRBJ1-2; D unclear. V shed 0 bases and J shed 4 bases, with 9 bases lying between them. This CDR3 region has 14 residues. Germline assignment: CDR1 MNHEY and CDR2 SMNVEV (reference sequence). CDR3 DNA: TGTGCCAGCAGTTTATCGGGCAGCCTCTATGGCTACACCTTC. Its translation is CASSLSGSLYGYTF.

The chain employs TRBV7-8 and TRBJ2-3, with 13 nucleotides matching TRBD2. Germline trimming cut 1 base from V and 0 bases from J; bases unmatched to any gene: 7. CDR1 is SGHVS, CDR2 FQNEAQ, per germline. The CDR3 runs to 19 residues. CDR3 DNA: TGTGCCAGCAGCTTAGATCCAGGACTAGCGGGAGAGAGCACAGATACGCAGTATTTT. Translated: CASSLDPGLAGESTDTQYF.

The chain uses TRBV9 and TRBJ2-6, with 8 nucleotides matching TRBD1. Germline V CDR1 and CDR2: SGDLS, YYNGEE. This CDR3 has 18 residues. J lost 2 bases, V lost 7 bases, and 14 bases had no gene match. The CDR3 region has the DNA TGTGCCAGCGACTCTTCGGGGGCAGGGGGCACTGGGGCCAACGTCCTGACTTTC. Translation gives CASDSSGAGGTGANVLTF.

The chain joins TRBV18 to TRBJ2-1; TRBD2 matches at 11 bases. Germline values: CDR1 KGHSH, CDR2 LQKENI. Trimming cost V 0 bases and J 3 bases; bases outside gene matches: 4. This CDR3 spans 17 amino acids. For the CDR3, the DNA is TGTGCCAGCTCACCACCCCAGACTAGCGGGGACTACAATGAGCAGTTCTTC. The encoded protein is CASSPPQTSGDYNEQFF. The variable domain in full, completed from reference TRBV18 and TRBJ2-1, reads NAGVMQNPRHLVRRRGQEARLRCSPMKGHSHVYWYRQLPEEGLKFMVYLQKENIIDESGMPKERFSAEFPKEGPSILRIQQVVRGDSAAYFCASSPPQTSGDYNEQFFGPGTRLTVL.

The chain uses TRBV5-1 and TRBJ2-3; D may be TRBD2 (5 bases). Germline-derived CDR1 and CDR2 are SGHRS and YFSETQ. V lost 2 bases to trimming and J lost 6 bases, with 13 bases between them. The CDR3 covers 14 residues. CDR3 region: CASSFPGMGDTQYF. The CDR3, as DNA: TGCGCCAGCAGCTTTCCGGGGATGGGGGATACGCAGTATTTT.

The V call is TRBV2, the J call TRBJ2-1, with 11 bases identical to TRBD2. Trimming at V came to 11 bases and at J to 7 bases, leaving 4 bases not matched to a gene. The CDR3 contains 12 residues. Germline CDR1 and CDR2: SNHLY and FYNNEI. The CDR3 DNA reads TGTGCCGGGGGGACTAGCGGAAATGAGCAGTTCTTC. This sequence encodes CAGGTSGNEQFF.

The V and J genes are TRBV5-1 and TRBJ1-2, with D unclear. V dropped 0 bases and J dropped 4 bases, with 16 bases sitting between them. The CDR3 sequence is 16 residues long. The germline gives CDR1 SGHRS, CDR2 YFSETQ. CDR3 sequence: CASSLGRQSGSYGYTF. In DNA, the CDR3 is TGCGCCAGCAGCTTGGGGCGGCAGTCCGGGAGCTATGGCTACACCTTC.

V gene TRBV7-8 combines with J gene TRBJ2-5, with TRBD2 as a possible D gene (6 bases). The CDR3 has 15 amino acids. Germline assignment: CDR1 SGHVS and CDR2 FQNEAQ. Trimming took 3 bases from V and 5 from J, leaving 16 bases between them. For the CDR3, the DNA is TGTGCCAGCAGCTTTCCCTGGGCTAGCGAGGAGACCCAGTACTTC. As protein: CASSFPWASEETQYF.

The chain is built from TRBV30 and TRBJ1-2; D gene unclear. V was trimmed by 3 bases and J by 4 bases, leaving 15 bases between them. This CDR3 spans 14 amino acids. Looked up from germline, CDR1 is GTSNPN and CDR2 is SVGIG (reference sequence). CDR3 sequence: CAWSRSGFGYGYTF. CDR3 DNA sequence: TGTGCCTGGAGCCGTTCGGGGTTTGGCTATGGCTACACCTTC.

The chain uses TRBV7-9 and TRBJ1-1, with 7 bases that match TRBD1. Germline CDR1 SEHNR, CDR2 FQNEAQ (reference sequence). The length of the CDR3 is 14 residues. V lost 5 bases, J lost 11 bases, and 14 bases stayed unmatched. CDR3 bases: TGTGCCAGCAGCCCAGACAGGGATTCCCCAGAGGCTTTCTTT. This codes for CASSPDRDSPEAFF.

The chain combines TRBV13 with TRBJ2-5; 14 positions agree with TRBD2. Germline CDR1 is PRHDT and CDR2 is FYEKMQ (reference sequence). This CDR3 has 16 residues. V shed 5 bases and J 4 bases; nucleotides not matched to a gene: 6. This CDR3 is CASSQSGLAGVETQYF. The DNA for the CDR3 is TGTGCCAGCAGCCAATCGGGACTAGCGGGAGTAGAGACCCAGTACTTC.

This clone turned up a few times. V is TRBV6-1 and J is TRBJ1-5; TRBD1 agrees at 8 bases. Germline-derived CDR1 and CDR2 are MNHNS and SASEGT. The CDR3 sequence is 13 residues long. The V and J ends lost 6 bases and 7 bases, in that order; junction bases with no gene match: 5. CDR3 nucleotide sequence: TGTGCCAGCAGGGGACAGGTGGGGCAGCCCCAGCATTTT. This encodes CASRGQVGQPQHF.

The chain carries TRBV6-1 and TRBJ1-3, with D perhaps TRBD1 (6 bases). In germline, CDR1 is MNHNS, CDR2 SASEGT. Between the trimmed V and J ends, which lost 0 bases and 3 bases, there was a span of 6 bases. CDR3 size: 14 residues. DNA for the CDR3: TGTGCCAGCAGTGAAGCGACAGGTGGAAACACCATATATTTT. This gives the protein CASSEATGGNTIYF.

The V gene is TRBV9, the J gene TRBJ2-2, with TRBD1 as a possible D gene (6 bases). Deletions cut 3 bases from V and 6 bases from J, with 9 bases between. This CDR3 has 13 residues. Looked up from germline, CDR1 is SGDLS and CDR2 is YYNGEE. CDR3 coding DNA: TGTGCCAGCAGCGGGGGGCCCGCCGGGGAGCTGTTTTTT. Amino acids: CASSGGPAGELFF.

The CDR3 bases are TGTGCCAGCAGTGAAGCAGGCGGGGGGACCCAGTACTTC. Amino acid sequence: CASSEAGGGTQYF. The J gene is TRBJ2-5, the V gene TRBV6-1, with TRBD2 identical over 7 bases. V lost 0 bases, J lost 7 bases, and 2 bases stayed unmatched. This CDR3 region has 13 residues. Looked up from germline, CDR1 is MNHNS and CDR2 is SASEGT.

V and J are TRBV7-9 and TRBJ2-7; 10 nucleotides match TRBD1. Germline CDR1 reads SEHNR; CDR2 reads FQNEAQ (reference sequence). Losses at the gene ends were 5 bases for V and 5 bases for J; bases not matched to a gene: 9. CDR3 length: 15 amino acids. CDR3 in amino acids: CASSHRQGASNEQYF. As DNA, the CDR3 is TGTGCCAGCAGCCACCGACAGGGGGCCAGTAACGAGCAGTACTTC.

V usage is TRBV5-1 and J usage is TRBJ1-2; possibly TRBD1 for D (5 bases). Germline lookup yields CDR1 SGHRS and CDR2 YFSETQ. The V and J ends lost 1 base and 4 bases respectively, with 17 bases between them. There are 16 residues in the CDR3. The CDR3 reads CASSLRTGDASYGYTF. The CDR3 DNA is TGCGCCAGCAGCTTGAGAACAGGAGATGCTAGCTATGGCTACACCTTC.

This clone was recorded a few times. The chain employs TRBV29-1 and TRBJ2-7, with 7 bases matching TRBD1. This CDR3 region has 13 residues. Germline V lookup: CDR1 SQVTM, CDR2 ANQGSEA. J gave up 1 base and V 4 bases, and 4 bases lay outside the gene matches. CDR3 protein: CSVVEGQSYEQYF. In DNA, the CDR3 is TGCAGCGTTGTAGAGGGACAGTCCTACGAGCAGTACTTC.

This sequence joins TRBV9 and TRBJ2-5; D is possibly TRBD1 (6 bases). Trimming took 3 bases from V and 11 from J, leaving 20 bases between them. Germline V gene sequence: CDR1 SGDLS, CDR2 YYNGEE. This CDR3 has 14 residues. CDR3 sequence: CASSGIEGVGEQYF. The CDR3 nucleotides are TGTGCCAGCAGCGGGATCGAGGGGGTTGGGGAGCAGTACTTC.

The chain is built from TRBV11-2 and TRBJ2-7, with 8 bases identical to TRBD2. The CDR3 sequence is 15 residues long. Trimming took 5 bases from V and 3 from J; bases not matched to a gene: 9. Germline V gives CDR1 SGHAT, CDR2 FQNNGV. CDR3 in amino acids: CASSLGLTSVYEQYF. The CDR3 DNA reads TGTGCCAGCAGCCTTGGGTTGACTAGCGTCTACGAGCAGTACTTC.

The DNA of the CDR3 is TGTGCCAGTACCGCGACAGGGGGATACTACGAGCAGTACTTC. It codes for CASTATGGYYEQYF. The chain couples TRBV19 to TRBJ2-7, with 9 bases matching TRBD1. Trimming at V came to 7 bases and at J to 3 bases, leaving 7 bases not matched to a gene. The length of the CDR3 is 14 residues. Germline V gene sequence: CDR1 LNHDA, CDR2 SQIVND (reference sequence).

V and J are TRBV29-1 and TRBJ1-1; 8 bases match TRBD1. This CDR3 region has 14 residues. The V and J ends lost 6 bases and 3 bases, in that order; junction bases with no gene match: 9. Germline V gene data show CDR1 as SQVTM and CDR2 as ANQGSEA. The CDR3 loop is CSVPGQAPDTEAFF. The CDR3, as DNA: TGCAGCGTCCCGGGACAGGCCCCCGACACTGAAGCTTTCTTT.

The rearrangement links TRBV10-1 to TRBJ2-3; 7 bases line up with TRBD2. V lost 3 bases to trimming and J lost 0 bases; unmatched junction nucleotides: 6. The CDR3 consists of 16 residues. The V gene's germline CDR1 is WNHNN and CDR2 SYGVQD (reference sequence). For the CDR3, the DNA is TGCGCCAGCAGTGACGTGCGGGGGTCTAGCACAGATACGCAGTATTTT. Protein product: CASSDVRGSSTDTQYF.

This rearrangement joins TRBV2 to TRBJ2-1; tentative D call: TRBD1 (5 bases). The V gene lost 4 bases and the J gene lost 4 bases, with 11 bases spanning the gap. This CDR3 comprises 14 residues. In germline, CDR1 is SNHLY, CDR2 FYNNEI. In nucleotides, the CDR3 is TGTGCCAGCAGTGTTGGGTCAGGGTACAATGAGCAGTTCTTC. Its translation is CASSVGSGYNEQFF.

The chain links TRBV6-1 to TRBJ2-5, with 9 bases identical to TRBD1. The CDR3 extends over 13 amino acids. After removal of 4 bases from V and 5 bases from J, the junction contained 2 bases not matched to a gene. The germline gives CDR1 MNHNS, CDR2 SASEGT. CDR3 sequence reads: CASSGTGGETQYF. The CDR3 DNA is TGTGCCAGCAGTGGTACAGGGGGCGAGACCCAGTACTTC.

This clone appeared once. The chain is built from TRBV9 and TRBJ2-3; the D gene is possibly TRBD2 (6 bases). This CDR3 contains 13 residues. Germline CDR1 is SGDLS and CDR2 is YYNGEE. The V end lost 7 bases, the J end lost 3 bases, and 12 bases lay between the germline ends. CDR3 sequence (DNA): TGTGCCAGCGGAGGGGCAGGGACAGATACGCAGTATTTT. Its translation: CASGGAGTDTQYF.

This clone was detected a few times. This sequence joins TRBV27 and TRBJ2-2; 7 nucleotides align to TRBD1. The CDR3 runs to 16 residues. Germline V gives CDR1 MNHEY, CDR2 SMNVEV (reference sequence). The V segment lost 0 bases and the J segment 0 bases; nucleotides outside the gene matches: 1. Here the CDR3 reads CASSLSGQANTGELFF. The CDR3 coding sequence is TGTGCCAGCAGTTTATCCGGACAGGCGAACACCGGGGAGCTGTTTTTT.